The T cell receptor (beta chain) described here comes from a study of blood T cell repertoires in COVID-19. Study in general: Samples came from the United States, Italy and Spain, spanning acute and convalescent COVID-19.

Per the authors' pipeline: For nucleated cells, counts were estimated from reference gene primer amplification. Some clones are missing from TCRdb's copy, which holds only in-frame ones; the method was immunoSEQ multiplex PCR. For V, J and clone size, that table is used; D and trimming come from the DNA. Among some 280,000 clones listed, roughly 85% were seen once. The CDR3 has 14 residues. Germline assignment: CDR1 MRHNA and CDR2 SNTAGT. Trimming removed 7 bases at V and 0 bases at J, with 9 bases between. This clone was recorded once. This TCR was sampled from a woman under 40 with active or convalescent COVID-19. Input material: peripheral blood. The V call is TRBV6-4, the J call TRBJ2-2; D is possibly TRBD2 (6 bases). CDR3 sequence: CASKGGANTGELFF. The CDR3 region has the DNA TGTGCCAGCAAAGGCGGGGCGAACACCGGGGAGCTGTTTTTT.